The 27 T cell receptor beta chains below were found in one sample sequenced in a study of T cells after yellow fever vaccination. Using its own MiXCR run on the 5' RACE reads, TCRdb lists one record per CDR3 protein. Among about 63,000 distinct CDR3 sequences listed, about 7% were seen once. The starting material was CD8+ T cells sorted from PBMCs, obtained 15 days after the yellow fever booster vaccination. The receptors derive from a man aged 25 to 45 who received the YFV17D yellow fever vaccine.

To note about this clonotype: A much larger clone lies a single base off, so this may be a read error. The gene calls are TRBV29-1 and TRBJ2-1; 10 bases are shared with TRBD1. V shed 8 bases and J 3 bases; nucleotides not matched to a gene: 7. Germline V lookup: CDR1 SQVTM, CDR2 ANQGSEA. CDR3 length: 14 residues. The CDR3 region has the DNA TGCAGCATTATGGGACAGGGGTTCTACAATGAGCAGTTCTTC. Amino acid sequence: CSIMGQGFYNEQFF.

This clonotype was observed at least ten times. The V and J genes are TRBV18 and TRBJ2-1, with 7 nucleotides matching TRBD1. From germline, CDR1 is KGHSH and CDR2 LQKENI. The CDR3 has 15 amino acids. The V gene end was trimmed by 3 bases and the J gene end by 7 bases; junction bases not matched to a gene: 9. This CDR3 reads CASSPSGTAFNEQFF. CDR3 nucleotides: TGTGCCAGCTCACCGTCCGGGACAGCTTTTAATGAGCAGTTCTTC.

This clonotype was detected many times. The chain combines TRBV20-1 with TRBJ2-4; 10 bases fit TRBD2. V was clipped by 0 bases and J by 8 bases; unmatched bases: 13. Germline assignment: CDR1 DFQATT and CDR2 SNEGSKA (reference sequence). CDR3 length equals 17 residues. The CDR3 nucleotides read TGCAGTGCTAGAGATCTTCAGGGGCTAGCGGGAGTAGACATTCAGTACTTC. This encodes CSARDLQGLAGVDIQYF.

This clonotype was recorded many times. CDR3 in DNA: TGTGCCAGCAGCGTAGCTGAGGCCAGGGGAGGAGAAGGGGCCAACGTCCTGACTTTC. Translation: CASSVAEARGGEGANVLTF. V gene TRBV9 combines with J gene TRBJ2-6, with D perhaps being TRBD1 or TRBD2 (6 bases each). V was trimmed by 0 bases and J by 4 bases, leaving 20 bases between them. The CDR3 is made up of 19 amino acids. Per the germline V gene, CDR1 is SGDLS and CDR2 is YYNGEE. The full variable domain, its missing parts supplied by reference TRBV9 and TRBJ2-6, is DSGVTQTPKHLITATGQRVTLRCSPRSGDLSVYWYQQSLDQGLQFLIQYYNGEERAKGNILERFSAQQFPDLHSELNLSSLELGDSALYFCASSVAEARGGEGANVLTFGAGSRLTVL.

This clonotype was seen a handful of times. The rearrangement links TRBV5-4 to TRBJ2-7; 12 nucleotides agree with TRBD1. Germline trimming cut 5 bases from V and 3 bases from J; bases unmatched to any gene: 6. CDR3 length equals 15 residues. The germline gives CDR1 SGHNT, CDR2 YYREEE (reference sequence). The CDR3 sequence: CASSPGTGGLYEQYF. The CDR3 DNA follows: TGTGCCAGCAGTCCCGGGACAGGGGGCCTCTACGAGCAGTACTTC.

This clonotype was seen repeatedly, ten times or more. The gene calls are TRBV11-3 and TRBJ2-7; TRBD1 might be the D (6 bases). Between the trimmed V and J ends, which lost 4 bases and 3 bases, there was a span of 13 bases. CDR3 length: 14 amino acids. Per germline, CDR1 SGHNT and CDR2 YENEEA. The CDR3, as DNA: TGTGCCAGCAGCTCCAGACAGGCGAGCTACGAGCAGTACTTC. This gives the protein CASSSRQASYEQYF.

This clonotype has at least ten counts. The rearrangement uses TRBV4-2 and TRBJ2-1; D perhaps matches TRBD1 (5 bases). Germline V gene lookup returns CDR1 LGHNA and CDR2 YNFKEQ. The CDR3 extends over 16 amino acids. Trimming removed 6 bases at V and 1 base at J, with 16 bases between. CDR3 nucleotide sequence: TGTGCCAGCAGTACTGACAGTGCCTTATCCTACAATGAGCAGTTCTTC. Translation: CASSTDSALSYNEQFF.

This clonotype was seen repeatedly, ten times or more. This chain connects TRBV28 to TRBJ2-7; D is unclear. Per germline, CDR1 MDHEN and CDR2 SYDVKM. This CDR3 is built from 12 residues. The V and J ends lost 8 bases and 2 bases respectively, with 10 bases between them. As DNA, the CDR3 is TGTGCCAGCGGGATAAGGACCTACGAGCAGTACTTC. It is translated as CASGIRTYEQYF.

The sample holds a few counts of this clonotype. The chain uses TRBV30 and TRBJ2-7, with a tentative D call TRBD1 (6 bases). The CDR3 extends over 14 amino acids. V was trimmed by 1 base and J by 3 bases, leaving 13 bases between them. CDR1 is GTSNPN and CDR2 is SVGIG in the germline V gene (reference sequence). CDR3 bases: TGTGCCTGGAGTGATGACAGGAATTACTACGAGCAGTACTTC. As protein: CAWSDDRNYYEQYF.

Only one count was recorded for this clonotype. The rearrangement links TRBV6-5 to TRBJ2-3; possible D gene TRBD1, 5 bases. There are 15 residues in the CDR3. Germline V CDR1 and CDR2: MNHEY, SVGAGI. The V end was cut by 6 bases, the J end by 4 bases, with 17 bases between. DNA for the CDR3: TGTGCCAGCAGCCCTAGGGGTCACAGCCCAGATACGCAGTATTTT. It yields the protein CASSPRGHSPDTQYF.

This clonotype was recorded at least ten times. The rearrangement uses TRBV3-1 and TRBJ2-1; possible D gene TRBD1, 5 bases. From germline, CDR1 is LGHDT and CDR2 YNNKEL (reference sequence). Trimming pared 1 base from V and 4 bases from J, leaving 14 bases between. CDR3 length: 16 residues. This chain's CDR3 is CASSQGAVTAYNEQFF. In nucleotides, the CDR3 is TGTGCCAGCAGCCAAGGAGCTGTGACAGCGTACAATGAGCAGTTCTTC.

This clonotype showed up many times. The chain recombines TRBV11-2 with TRBJ1-1; the D is unclear. Trimming pared 1 base from V and 14 bases from J, leaving 11 bases between. Per the germline V gene, CDR1 is SGHAT and CDR2 is FQNNGV. The CDR3 is 11 residues long. CDR3 DNA sequence: TGTGCCAGCAGCTTAGCACTGTCGTGGTTCTTT. Translation: CASSLALSWFF.

There are many counts of this clonotype. The V call is TRBV4-3, the J call TRBJ2-7; D is uncertain. This CDR3 spans 15 amino acids. V lost 0 bases to trimming and J lost 3 bases, with 12 bases between them. Germline assignment: CDR1 LGHNA and CDR2 YSLEER. CDR3 DNA: TGCGCCAGCAGCCAAGAGTTGAGTCCCCACTACGAGCAGTACTTC. As protein: CASSQELSPHYEQYF.

This chain joins TRBV5-4 and TRBJ2-7; 7 bases are a match to TRBD2. Trimming at V came to 2 bases and at J to 7 bases, leaving 6 bases not matched to a gene. The CDR3 sequence is 13 residues long. Germline V CDR1 and CDR2: SGHNT, YYREEE (reference sequence). The CDR3 is CASSLGSGIEQYF. DNA for the CDR3: TGTGCCAGCAGCTTAGGCAGCGGGATAGAGCAGTACTTC.

Many counts were recorded for this clonotype. The V and J genes are TRBV11-2 and TRBJ2-2; 7 bases agree with TRBD1. The germline V gene has CDR1 SGHAT and CDR2 FQNNGV. The CDR3 consists of 15 residues. J lost 1 base, V lost 5 bases, and 4 bases had no gene match. The CDR3 loop is CASSTRTGNTGELFF. The CDR3 DNA is TGTGCCAGCAGCACCCGGACAGGGAACACCGGGGAGCTGTTTTTT.

This clonotype was seen a few times. The DNA of the CDR3 is TGCAGTGTTCGGACTAGCGGGTATTCGGCCATGCTAGATACGCAGTATTTT. Residues: CSVRTSGYSAMLDTQYF. V is TRBV20-1 and J is TRBJ2-3, with 11 positions matching TRBD2. Per the germline V gene, CDR1 is DFQATT and CDR2 is SNEGSKA (reference sequence). CDR3 length: 17 residues. The junction had 17 bases not matched to a gene; V was cut back by 7 bases and J by 5 bases.

This clonotype was seen many times. The rearrangement joins TRBV19 to TRBJ2-7; D may match TRBD1 or TRBD2 (5 bases each). Trimming removed 6 bases at V and 0 bases at J, with 21 bases between. This CDR3 is built from 17 residues. Germline V gives CDR1 LNHDA, CDR2 SQIVND (reference sequence). The CDR3 DNA reads TGTGCCAGTAGCCGGCAGTCCGGGACGCGCTACTCCTACGAGCAGTACTTC. It is translated as CASSRQSGTRYSYEQYF.

This clonotype was observed at least ten times. The rearrangement joins TRBV28 to TRBJ2-7; maybe TRBD1 (6 bases). V dropped 6 bases and J dropped 2 bases, with 14 bases sitting between them. Germline-derived CDR1 and CDR2 are MDHEN and SYDVKM. The CDR3 is 14 amino acids. The DNA for the CDR3 is TGTGCCAGCAGCCCCCGCCACAGGGCCTACGAGCAGTACTTC. Translating gives CASSPRHRAYEQYF. The full variable domain, rest sourced from reference TRBV28 and TRBJ2-7, is DVKVTQSSRYLVKRTGEKVFLECVQDMDHENMFWYRQDPGLGLRLIYFSYDVKMKEKGDIPEGYSVSREKKERFSLILESASTNQTSMYLCASSPRHRAYEQYFGPGTRLTVT.

In this sample, this clonotype turned up many times. The V call is TRBV28, the J call TRBJ2-7, with D perhaps TRBD1 (5 bases). The germline CDR1 and CDR2 sequences are MDHEN and SYDVKM. Trimming cost V 7 bases and J 4 bases, with 11 bases left between them. The CDR3 contains 12 residues. This chain's CDR3 is CASNADTYEQYF. CDR3 nucleotides: TGTGCCAGCAACGCGGACACTTACGAGCAGTACTTC.

In its sample, this clonotype was seen once. A read error may be the cause here, since a much bigger clone is one base away. The chain couples TRBV12-3 or TRBV12-4 to TRBJ1-4; D perhaps matches TRBD1 (5 bases). CDR3 length equals 14 residues. CDR3 loop: CANSSKGTREKLFF. Here the CDR3 DNA reads TGTGCCAACAGTTCGAAGGGGACGCGTGAAAAACTGTTTTTT.

The table lists this clonotype with a count of one. It may be a read error: a sequence one base away is much more abundant. This chain joins TRBV5-1 and TRBJ2-3; TRBD2 aligns across 7 bases. In germline, CDR1 is SGHRS, CDR2 YFSETQ. This CDR3 contains 16 residues. As DNA, the CDR3 is TGCTCCAGCAGCTCGCCAAGCGGGGTTCGCACAGATACGCAGTATTTT. Protein product: CSSSSPSGVRTDTQYF.

This clonotype occurred many times. The chain uses TRBV11-2 and TRBJ2-7, with D unclear. This CDR3 has 13 amino acids. Per germline, CDR1 SGHAT and CDR2 FQNNGV. Trimming removed 8 bases from V and 2 bases from J, with 13 bases in between. Here the CDR3 reads CASAQGSPYEQYF. The CDR3 DNA sequence: TGTGCCAGCGCTCAAGGTTCCCCCTACGAGCAGTACTTC.

This clonotype was picked up a small number of times. The genes are TRBV13 and TRBJ2-7; D unclear. Per the germline V gene, CDR1 is PRHDT and CDR2 is FYEKMQ (reference sequence). Trimming removed 4 bases from V and 6 bases from J, with 10 bases in between. CDR3 size: 12 residues. Written as DNA, the CDR3 is TGTGCCAGCAGCTCCCTTGGTCTCGAGCAGTACTTC. Protein sequence: CASSSLGLEQYF. Based on the CDR3 plus reference TRBV13 and TRBJ2-7, the full variable domain is AAGVIQSPRHLIKEKRETATLKCYPIPRHDTVYWYQQGPGQDPQFLISFYEKMQSDKGSIPDRFSAQQFSDYHSELNMSSLELGDSALYFCASSSLGLEQYFGPGTRLTVT.

Remarks on this clonotype: This may arise from a read error, as a much more abundant clone is one base away. This chain uses TRBV5-8 with TRBJ2-5, with D unclear. V lost 2 bases to trimming and J lost 5 bases, with 16 bases between them. The germline CDR1 and CDR2 sequences are SGHTS and YDEGEE. The CDR3 is 15 amino acids. CDR3 residues: CASSFAAVVRETQYF. CDR3 DNA sequence: TGTGCCAGCAGCTTTGCGGCAGTAGTGCGGGAGACCCAGTACTTC.

About this clonotype: Possible read error: a much larger clone is one base away. The rearrangement joins TRBV6-2 or TRBV6-3 to TRBJ2-1; possibly TRBD1 for D (6 bases). CDR3 size: 13 residues. Per the germline V gene, CDR1 is MNHEY and CDR2 is SVGEGT. The CDR3 region has the DNA TGTGCCAGCGGGGGCGGGCCGGACAATAAGCAGTTCTTC. Translation: CASGGGPDNKQFF.

This clonotype has a count of ten or more. V gene TRBV27 combines with J gene TRBJ2-7; D ambiguous. The V and J ends lost 1 base and 5 bases respectively, with 9 bases between them. Germline V gene data show CDR1 as MNHEY and CDR2 as SMNVEV (reference sequence). This CDR3 has 13 residues. CDR3: CASSLFPTNEQYF. CDR3 nucleotides: TGTGCCAGCAGTTTATTCCCTACCAACGAGCAGTACTTC.

This clonotype occurred a few times. The chain is built from TRBV5-4 and TRBJ2-2; tentative D call: TRBD2 (6 bases). V lost 4 bases, J lost 5 bases, and 21 bases lay in between. The CDR3 is 17 residues long. Germline V gives CDR1 SGHNT, CDR2 YYREEE (reference sequence). The CDR3 sequence is CASSPSPGVLETGELFF. The CDR3 DNA reads TGTGCCAGCAGCCCCTCGCCGGGAGTATTGGAGACCGGGGAGCTGTTTTTT. The variable domain in full, completed from reference TRBV5-4 and TRBJ2-2, reads ETGVTQSPTHLIKTRGQQVTLRCSSQSGHNTVSWYQQALGQGPQFIFQYYREEENGRGNFPPRFSGLQFPNYSSELNVNALELDDSALYLCASSPSPGVLETGELFFGEGSRLTVL.